This entry lists 18 T cell receptor beta chains sequenced from one sample in a study of blood T cell repertoires in COVID-19. Assay used: immunoSEQ multiplex PCR; TCRdb lists only in-frame clones, some missing. The sample comprises a few hundred thousand clones, around 80% of which are singletons, and 1.2% rests with the top ten. The sample comprised peripheral blood. All receptors come from a woman between 45 and 60 years old with acute or convalescent COVID-19.

The chain employs TRBV7-9 and TRBJ2-3; unclear D gene. V was pared by 5 bases and J by 4 bases, with 16 bases between. Germline V gene data show CDR1 as SEHNR and CDR2 as FQNEAQ (reference sequence). There are 15 residues in the CDR3. This CDR3 reads CASSALLDSSDTQYF. CDR3 bases: TGTGCCAGCAGCGCGCTCCTTGACTCGTCAGATACGCAGTATTTT.

The chain carries TRBV6-5 and TRBJ1-4, with 8 nucleotides matching TRBD1. Trimming took 6 bases from V and 8 from J; bases not matched to a gene: 8. CDR1 MNHEY and CDR2 SVGAGI come from the germline V gene. This CDR3 comprises 14 residues. The CDR3 is CASSATGAQEKLFF. The DNA for the CDR3 is TGTGCCAGCAGCGCGACAGGGGCTCAAGAAAAACTGTTTTTT.

V and J are TRBV5-4 and TRBJ2-7; 7 bases align to TRBD1. The CDR3 has 14 residues. Trimming took 0 bases from V and 3 from J; bases not matched to a gene: 3. CDR1 is SGHNT and CDR2 is YYREEE in the germline V gene (reference sequence). CDR3 protein: CASSLGQGSYEQYF. The CDR3 DNA follows: TGTGCCAGCAGCTTGGGACAGGGTAGCTACGAGCAGTACTTC. The variable domain in full, completed from reference TRBV5-4 and TRBJ2-7, reads ETGVTQSPTHLIKTRGQQVTLRCSSQSGHNTVSWYQQALGQGPQFIFQYYREEENGRGNFPPRFSGLQFPNYSSELNVNALELDDSALYLCASSLGQGSYEQYFGPGTRLTVT.

J is TRBJ2-5 and V is TRBV15, with 8 positions matching TRBD1. Germline CDR1 is LNHNV and CDR2 is YYDKDF (reference sequence). Trimming removed 2 bases from V and 3 bases from J; junction bases left unmatched: 2. The CDR3 runs 14 residues. CDR3 DNA sequence: TGTGCCACCAGCAGATCGACAGGGGAAGAGACCCAGTACTTC. Its translation is CATSRSTGEETQYF.

This rearrangement joins TRBV24-1 to TRBJ2-2; TRBD1 matches at 7 bases. Germline loops: CDR1 KGHDR, CDR2 SFDVKD. The V and J ends lost 9 bases and 4 bases, in that order; junction bases with no gene match: 13. The CDR3 covers 16 residues. In nucleotides, the CDR3 is TGTGCCACCCAATCCTCAAGGGACAGAGGCACCGGGGAGCTGTTTTTT. It encodes CATQSSRDRGTGELFF.

The rearrangement joins TRBV6-1 to TRBJ1-5; no definite D call. Germline assignment: CDR1 MNHNS and CDR2 SASEGT. This CDR3 contains 15 residues. Trimming cost V 3 bases and J 5 bases, with 14 bases left between them. The CDR3: CASSDGYRVDQPQHF. The CDR3 bases are TGTGCCAGCAGTGACGGTTACAGAGTAGATCAGCCCCAGCATTTT.

The chain joins TRBV5-5 to TRBJ2-5; TRBD1 is a possible D gene (5 bases). Germline assignment: CDR1 SGHKS and CDR2 YYEKEE (reference sequence). Trimming removed 5 bases from V and 4 bases from J, with 15 bases in between. The CDR3 spans 14 residues. The CDR3 nucleotides read TGTGCCAGCAGTTTAGGGGATATCACAGAGACCCAGTACTTC. Translation gives CASSLGDITETQYF.

The DNA of the CDR3 is TGTGCCATCAGTGAGTCGCGGGAGCCATACAATGAGCAGTTCTTC. This sequence encodes CAISESREPYNEQFF. V is TRBV10-3 and J is TRBJ2-1, with 7 nucleotides matching TRBD2. V trimming: 0 bases; J trimming: 4 bases; junction bases outside the gene matches: 3. Germline CDR1 and CDR2: ENHRY and SYGVKD. This CDR3 comprises 15 residues.

The chain is built from TRBV5-6 and TRBJ2-2; TRBD1 is a possible D gene (7 bases). The CDR3 runs 17 residues. V lost 4 bases and J lost 6, with 22 bases in between. CDR1 is SGHDT, CDR2 YYEEEE, per germline. Written as DNA, the CDR3 is TGTGCCAGCAGCCCCCTGACAGGGTGGGAGGATCCCGGGGAGCTGTTTTTT. Protein: CASSPLTGWEDPGELFF.

This clone was seen only once. The chain recombines TRBV12-5 with TRBJ2-1; 7 positions agree with TRBD1. The CDR3 runs 15 residues. Unmatched junction bases numbered 12, after V lost 6 bases and J lost 7 bases. Germline CDR1 reads LGHNT; CDR2 reads FRNRAP. The CDR3 sequence is CASGAGDSSTNEQFF. CDR3 sequence (DNA): TGTGCTAGTGGGGCAGGGGACAGTTCCACAAATGAGCAGTTCTTC.

The gene calls are TRBV3-1 (or the pseudogene TRBV3-2) and TRBJ2-1, with 8 bases that match TRBD1. The ends lost 8 bases at V and 7 bases at J; junction bases unmatched: 7. CDR1 LGHDT and CDR2 YNNKEL come from the germline V gene (reference sequence). The CDR3 is 13 amino acids. CDR3 region: CASGQGVWNEQFF. The CDR3 region has the DNA TGTGCCAGCGGACAGGGAGTGTGGAATGAGCAGTTCTTC.

As regards this clone: The junction and the germline gene differ at one end; a read error may be behind it. The chain links TRBV30 to TRBJ2-2, with 9 bases fitting TRBD1. CDR1 and CDR2 from the germline V gene are GTSNPN and SVGIG (reference sequence). The CDR3 totals 12 residues. CDR3 sequence (DNA): TGCGCGACAGGGGGAAACACCGGGGAGCTGTTTTTT. It yields the protein CATGGNTGELFF. Complete variable domain (other parts from reference TRBV30 and TRBJ2-2): SQTIHQWPATLVQPVGSPLSLECTVEGTSNPNLYWYRQAAGRGLQLLFYSVGIGQISSEVPQNLSASRPQDRQFILSSKKLLLSDSGFYLCATGGNTGELFFGEGSRLTVL.

The V and J genes are TRBV5-8 and TRBJ1-4, with TRBD1 matching over 7 bases. This CDR3 is 15 amino acids long. V trimming: 4 bases; J trimming: 8 bases; junction bases outside the gene matches: 11. From germline, CDR1 is SGHTS and CDR2 YDEGEE. CDR3 region: CASSSTGASGEKLFF. In DNA form, the CDR3 reads TGTGCCAGCAGCAGTACAGGGGCTTCGGGCGAAAAACTGTTTTTT.

The chain employs TRBV2 and TRBJ1-3; maybe TRBD1 (6 bases). Trimming removed 8 bases at V and 0 bases at J, with 11 bases between. CDR1 and CDR2 from the germline V gene are SNHLY and FYNNEI. This CDR3 has 14 amino acids. CDR3 nucleotide sequence: TGTGCCAGCTGTCTAGGGGGCTCTGGAAACACCATATATTTT. It encodes CASCLGGSGNTIYF.

The chain uses TRBV5-1 and TRBJ2-4; 11 bases align to TRBD1. This CDR3 spans 18 amino acids. Germline V gene data show CDR1 as SGHRS and CDR2 as YFSETQ. The J segment lost 0 bases and the V segment lost 0 bases, leaving 5 bases of the junction unmatched. CDR3 sequence reads: CASSLEGTGGLAKNIQYF. In nucleotides, the CDR3 is TGCGCCAGCAGCTTGGAAGGGACAGGGGGTCTAGCCAAAAACATTCAGTACTTC.

This rearrangement joins TRBV18 to TRBJ2-7, with 9 bases fitting TRBD1. Germline CDR1 and CDR2: KGHSH and LQKENI. This CDR3 has 13 amino acids. The ends lost 2 bases at V and 5 bases at J; junction bases unmatched: 1. In DNA form, the CDR3 reads TGTGCCAGCTCACCAGGGACAGGGAACGAGCAGTACTTC. It is translated as CASSPGTGNEQYF.

The chain combines TRBV5-1 with TRBJ2-1, with a possible D match to TRBD1 (6 bases). Germline CDR1 is SGHRS and CDR2 is YFSETQ. The CDR3 has 14 residues. The V and J ends lost 0 bases and 8 bases respectively, with 12 bases between them. As DNA, the CDR3 is TGCGCCAGCAGCTTGGGACAGGCCGTGTATGAGCAGTTCTTC. This encodes CASSLGQAVYEQFF. The whole variable domain, filled in from reference TRBV5-1 and TRBJ2-1, reads KAGVTQTPRYLIKTRGQQVTLSCSPISGHRSVSWYQQTPGQGLQFLFEYFSETQRNKGNFPGRFSGRQFSNSRSEMNVSTLELGDSALYLCASSLGQAVYEQFFGPGTRLTVL.

This clone was observed a handful of times. The gene calls are TRBV18 and TRBJ2-3; 10 bases fit TRBD2. Germline V CDR1 and CDR2: KGHSH, LQKENI. The junction had 6 bases not matched to a gene; V was cut back by 3 bases and J by 3 bases. This CDR3 contains 16 residues. In DNA, the CDR3 is TGTGCCAGCTCACCGCTCTTTAGCGGGGGGACAGATACGCAGTATTTT. Its protein product is CASSPLFSGGTDTQYF.